A single sample gave rise to the 2 T cell receptor beta chains below, sequenced in a study of T cells in Graves' hyperthyroidism and ophthalmopathy. TCR beta CDR3 regions were amplified from RNA. Initially, a first-round RT-PCR of the TCR CDR3 employed the HTBI primer set. TCRdb re-called the multiplex PCR reads with MiXCR, one entry per CDR3 protein. The sample carries about 640,000 distinct CDR3 sequences, 45% recorded once. Material: peripheral blood or thyroid tissue (not recorded which). These receptors were collected from an adult man with Graves' disease, either hyperthyroidism or ophthalmopathy (not recorded which).

At least ten counts were recorded for this clonotype. The V call is TRBV29-1, the J call TRBJ2-7; the D gene could be TRBD1 or TRBD2 (6 bases each). Trimming left V 4 bases short and J 2 bases short, with 12 bases between. This CDR3 region has 13 residues. Germline assignment: CDR1 SQVTM and CDR2 ANQGSEA. CDR3 in DNA: TGCAGCGTTGGCGGGACACTTACCTACGAGCAGTACTTC. Amino acids: CSVGGTLTYEQYF.

This clonotype was recorded a few times. This chain connects TRBV2 to TRBJ2-5, with 11 bases aligning to TRBD1. V lost 9 bases to trimming and J lost 5 bases; unmatched junction nucleotides: 8. The CDR3 sequence is 14 residues long. Germline V lookup: CDR1 SNHLY, CDR2 FYNNEI. The CDR3 coding sequence is TGTGCCAGTACCGGGACAGGGGGTGGTGAGACCCAGTACTTC. Translating it yields CASTGTGGGETQYF.